What follows is one T cell receptor beta chain and its context. The data were taken from a study of OX40 agonist ivuxolimab in advanced cancers. Study-wide context: The diagnoses of dose-escalation patients were hepatocellular carcinoma, melanoma, renal cell or head and neck cancer.

Sampled blood was obtained at baseline, cycle 4 day 1, and cycle 7 day 1. Assay: immunoSEQ multiplex PCR; the TCRdb copy retains only in-frame clones and omits some. The data hold under 90,000 clones, with 86% observed a single time. There are 15 residues in the CDR3. Deletions cut 3 bases from V and 3 bases from J, with 12 bases between. Germline CDR1 is SNHLY and CDR2 is FYNNEI. The sequence was collected from an adult with an advanced solid tumor such as melanoma, head and neck, liver or kidney cancer. This chain joins TRBV2 and TRBJ1-5; no reliable D call. Source: CD4+ or CD8+ T cells sorted from blood, taken in a trial of the OX40 agonist ivuxolimab. The CDR3 nucleotides are TGTGCCAGCAGTGATCTAGGGATCTACAATCAGCCCCAGCATTTT. Translated: CASSDLGIYNQPQHF.